This note documents a single T cell receptor (beta chain) sequence. The antigen remains unidentified. This CDR3 spans 14 amino acids. V dropped 6 bases and J dropped 5; count of bases not matched to a gene: 9. CDR1 and CDR2 (germline): WSHSY, SAAADI. This sample was taken from a study of identifying expanded T cells in peripheral blood. General study findings and limits: Variance in clone template counts between approximately two-week samples significantly increased with total template count across all healthy donors. Over around two and four weeks, about 15 and 19 clones changed, versus 1.2 between replicates.

Only in-frame clones appear in the TCRdb table, and some are missing; sequencing was by immunoSEQ multiplex PCR. The sample consists of tens of thousands of clones, about four fifths of them appearing once. Sequencing was carried out using blood. The V and J genes are TRBV10-2 and TRBJ2-5, with TRBD2 matching 7 bases. The TCR was taken from a person aged 18-69 years in good health. The CDR3 DNA reads as TGCGCCAGCAGAGCTAGCGGTCCAGGGGAGACCCAGTACTTC. Translated, it gives CASRASGPGETQYF.